A single count supports the clone carrying this TCR beta chain. Under the authors' procedure: Nucleated cell counts were estimated from reference gene primer amplification. Method: immunoSEQ multiplex PCR; TCRdb's copy keeps in-frame clones and lacks some. That table furnishes V, J and clone size, whereas the DNA furnished D and trimming. The table records about 300,000 clones, around 89% of them present only once. The CDR3 extends over 13 amino acids. Trimming cost V 1 base and J 5 bases, with 8 bases left between them. Germline CDR1 SGHTA, CDR2 FQGNSA. This entry is derived from a study of blood T cell repertoires in COVID-19. Across the whole study: COVID-19 samples collected from the United States, Italy and Spain covered acute and convalescent phases. Sources were T cells, B-cell-depleted T cells, or PBMCs; the material itself was cDNA or gDNA.

Specimen: peripheral blood. The genes are TRBV7-2 and TRBJ2-5, with D possibly being TRBD1 (5 bases). The origin of this receptor is a woman in her twenties or thirties with COVID-19, enrolled during active disease. This CDR3 reads CASSLGQFETQYF. The CDR3, as DNA: TGTGCCAGCAGCTTAGGACAGTTTGAGACCCAGTACTTC.